The 25 T cell receptor beta chains given below trace back to one sample, sequenced in a study of blood T cell repertoires in COVID-19. Profiling relied on immunoSEQ multiplex PCR, and the TCRdb table lists in-frame clones only, not all of them. The profile shows over 75,000 clones, 89% of them singletons. The sample was peripheral blood. These receptors were taken from a woman older than 75 with active COVID-19.

The J gene is TRBJ2-4, the V gene TRBV3-1 (or the pseudogene TRBV3-2); TRBD1 matches at 9 bases. The CDR3 consists of 14 residues. Germline V gene sequence: CDR1 LGHDT, CDR2 YNNKEL (reference sequence). V was pared by 4 bases and J by 12 bases, with 10 bases of the junction left unmatched. CDR3 region: CASSLDRGGVTQYF. As DNA, the CDR3 is TGTGCCAGCAGCCTGGACAGGGGCGGGGTGACTCAGTACTTC.

The rearrangement links TRBV3-1 (or the pseudogene TRBV3-2) to TRBJ2-1, with 7 bases lining up with TRBD2. This CDR3 spans 16 amino acids. Germline V gene data show CDR1 as LGHDT and CDR2 as YNNKEL (reference sequence). The junction had 10 bases not matched to a gene; V was cut back by 1 base and J by 7 bases. CDR3 DNA: TGTGCCAGCAGCCAAGCTATCGGACTAGGGTGGAATGAGCAGTTCTTC. Protein sequence: CASSQAIGLGWNEQFF.

The rearrangement joins TRBV3-1 (or the pseudogene TRBV3-2) to TRBJ2-5, with a tentative D call TRBD1 (5 bases). Trimming took off 10 bases at V and 2 bases at J, with 20 bases between the two ends. Germline V gives CDR1 LGHDT, CDR2 YNNKEL (reference sequence). This CDR3 spans 15 amino acids. The CDR3 DNA sequence: TGTGCCATTCGATTGGGGCAAAACCAACAAGAGACCCAGTACTTC. Protein: CAIRLGQNQQETQYF.

The chain uses TRBV21-1 and TRBJ1-4. TRBV21-1 is designated a pseudogene. This CDR3 has 17 residues. CDR3 sequence (DNA): TGTGCCAGCAGCAAAAGTAGAGTGGTGAAGGGAGAGGAAAAACTGTTTTTT. Protein product: CASSKSRVVKGEEKLFF.

This chain uses TRBV5-1 with TRBJ2-7; a possible D gene is TRBD1 (6 bases). Trimming took off 4 bases at V and 3 bases at J, with 14 bases between the two ends. The CDR3 loop spans 14 amino acids. Germline V gene lookup returns CDR1 SGHRS and CDR2 YFSETQ. CDR3 in amino acids: CASSPQARGYEQYF. As DNA, the CDR3 is TGCGCCAGCAGCCCGCAGGCCAGGGGCTACGAGCAGTACTTC.

The chain links TRBV28 to TRBJ2-3; tentative D call: TRBD2 (6 bases). CDR3 length: 13 residues. Trimming shortened V by 5 bases and J by 0 bases, and 6 bases separated the two germline ends. Per the germline V gene, CDR1 is MDHEN and CDR2 is SYDVKM. CDR3 nucleotides: TGTGCCAGCAGTAGCGGGAGCACAGATACGCAGTATTTT. Its translation is CASSSGSTDTQYF.

V and J are TRBV5-8 and TRBJ1-2; D is unresolved. V was pared by 0 bases and J by 4 bases, with 7 bases between. This CDR3 has 13 residues. CDR1 is SGHTS, CDR2 YDEGEE, per germline. Here the CDR3 reads CASSLASSYGYTF. In DNA, the CDR3 is TGTGCCAGCAGCTTGGCCTCTAGCTATGGCTACACCTTC.

This rearrangement joins TRBV27 to TRBJ2-3; a weak D match, TRBD2 (6 bases). Germline-derived CDR1 and CDR2 are MNHEY and SMNVEV (reference sequence). V was trimmed by 3 bases and J by 4 bases, leaving 8 bases between them. The CDR3 runs to 13 residues. CDR3 in DNA: TGTGCCAGCAGTTTGGGGGGTCCAGATACGCAGTATTTT. Amino acid sequence: CASSLGGPDTQYF.

The V call is TRBV5-4, the J call TRBJ1-2; D remains ambiguous. Trimming took off 3 bases at V and 3 bases at J, with 18 bases between the two ends. The CDR3 spans 16 residues. From germline, CDR1 is SGHNT and CDR2 YYREEE (reference sequence). The CDR3 DNA sequence: TGTGCCAGCAGCTCCCCCACGAGGGTGAGTGACTATGGCTACACCTTC. Amino acids: CASSSPTRVSDYGYTF.

DNA for the CDR3: TGTGCCAGCAGCGGATGGACAGGGGGGGACACCGGGGAGCTGTTTTTT. Protein product: CASSGWTGGDTGELFF. The rearrangement links TRBV11-3 to TRBJ2-2; 10 nucleotides align to TRBD1. The germline gives CDR1 SGHNT, CDR2 YENEEA. With 5 bases clipped from V and 3 bases from J, the junction kept 6 bases outside the gene matches. The length of the CDR3 is 16 residues.

This chain joins TRBV30 and TRBJ2-1; a possible D gene is TRBD2 (6 bases). The CDR3 covers 17 residues. The germline gives CDR1 GTSNPN, CDR2 SVGIG (reference sequence). Deletions cut 0 bases from V and 4 bases from J, with 19 bases between. Here the CDR3 DNA reads TGTGCCTGGAGTGTACTTGCGGGAAGTCAGTTTTACAATGAGCAGTTCTTC. This sequence encodes CAWSVLAGSQFYNEQFF.

The V gene is TRBV19, the J gene TRBJ1-5; maybe TRBD1 (5 bases). In germline, CDR1 is LNHDA, CDR2 SQIVND (reference sequence). V gave up 1 base and J gave up 6 bases, with 7 bases separating them. CDR3 length: 13 amino acids. The CDR3 coding sequence is TGTGCCAGTAGTATAGGGGGCACTCAGCCCCAGCATTTT. As protein: CASSIGGTQPQHF.

CDR3 nucleotides: TGTGCCAGCAGCCCACTAGGCACAGATACGCAGTATTTT. Translating gives CASSPLGTDTQYF. The genes are TRBV5-6 and TRBJ2-3; D is perhaps TRBD2 (5 bases). The CDR3 totals 13 residues. Trimming shortened V by 4 bases and J by 1 base, and 7 bases separated the two germline ends. In germline, CDR1 is SGHDT, CDR2 YYEEEE.

The chain joins TRBV2 to TRBJ2-3; 11 bases agree with TRBD2. Germline V gene sequence: CDR1 SNHLY, CDR2 FYNNEI. V trimming: 6 bases; J trimming: 0 bases; junction bases outside the gene matches: 8. This CDR3 region has 17 residues. For the CDR3, the DNA is TGTGCCAGCAGGCCGGGACTAGCGGTTACTAGCACAGATACGCAGTATTTT. Translating gives CASRPGLAVTSTDTQYF.

J is TRBJ1-2 and V is TRBV7-3; D is possibly TRBD1 (5 bases). The CDR3 runs 13 residues. Between the trimmed V and J ends, which lost 5 bases and 2 bases, there was a span of 9 bases. Germline lookup yields CDR1 SGHTA and CDR2 FQGTGA. The CDR3, as DNA: TGTGCCAGCAGCCCAGACAGAAACTATGGCTACACCTTC. Encoded protein: CASSPDRNYGYTF.

This CDR3 reads CATSENPGSEQFF. The CDR3 region has the DNA TGTGCCACCAGTGAAAACCCCGGGAGCGAGCAGTTCTTC. This rearrangement joins TRBV24-1 to TRBJ2-1; maybe TRBD2 (6 bases). With 4 bases removed from V and 10 bases from J, the gap between germline ends came to 13 bases. This CDR3 is 13 amino acids long. Germline CDR1 KGHDR, CDR2 SFDVKD.

The chain uses TRBV6-6 and TRBJ2-2; 9 bases are a match to TRBD2. The V and J ends lost 10 bases and 5 bases, in that order; junction bases with no gene match: 5. CDR1 and CDR2 from the germline V gene are MNHNY and SVGAGI (reference sequence). This CDR3 spans 13 amino acids. This CDR3 reads CAIVAGVTGELFF. The CDR3 DNA sequence: TGTGCCATAGTAGCGGGAGTGACCGGGGAGCTGTTTTTT.

The rearrangement uses TRBV6-2 or TRBV6-3 and TRBJ2-7; TRBD2 matches at 9 bases. CDR3 size: 16 residues. The germline V gene encodes CDR1 MNHEY and CDR2 SVGEGT. The trim removed 2 bases at V and 6 bases at J, leaving 11 bases unmatched. Here the CDR3 reads CASSYTKPGLAPEQYF. The CDR3 DNA follows: TGTGCCAGCAGTTACACCAAACCGGGACTAGCTCCCGAGCAGTACTTC.

The chain joins TRBV28 to TRBJ1-6; tentative D call: TRBD1 (5 bases). V lost 6 bases and J lost 7, with 7 bases in between. Germline V gene lookup returns CDR1 MDHEN and CDR2 SYDVKM. The CDR3 covers 12 residues. The CDR3 here is CASSGGNSPLHF. In nucleotides, the CDR3 is TGTGCCAGCAGCGGGGGGAATTCACCCCTCCACTTT.

The chain is built from TRBV30 and TRBJ1-5, with 7 bases matching TRBD1. V was clipped by 6 bases and J by 3 bases; unmatched bases: 8. Germline V gives CDR1 GTSNPN, CDR2 SVGIG (reference sequence). The CDR3 extends over 14 amino acids. The CDR3 spells CACETGQFNQPQHF. The CDR3, as DNA: TGTGCCTGTGAGACGGGACAGTTCAATCAGCCCCAGCATTTT.

DNA for the CDR3: TGTGCCAGCAGTTCCTCGCCAGGGGGCGGTACAGATACGCAGTATTTT. Its translation: CASSSSPGGGTDTQYF. V usage is TRBV28 and J usage is TRBJ2-3; TRBD1 matches 8 bases. Trimming at V came to 4 bases and at J to 3 bases, leaving 9 bases not matched to a gene. This CDR3 is built from 16 residues. Per the germline V gene, CDR1 is MDHEN and CDR2 is SYDVKM.

The chain employs TRBV7-2 and TRBJ2-4; D is uncertain. Between the trimmed V and J ends, which lost 4 bases and 7 bases, there was a span of 8 bases. The CDR3 loop spans 12 amino acids. Germline V gene lookup returns CDR1 SGHTA and CDR2 FQGNSA. CDR3 DNA sequence: TGTGCCAGCAGCTCCCCCCCGAACATTCAGTACTTC. This codes for CASSSPPNIQYF.

This chain connects TRBV7-9 to TRBJ2-7, with D perhaps TRBD2 (6 bases). Germline values: CDR1 SEHNR, CDR2 FQNEAQ (reference sequence). V lost 5 bases to trimming and J lost 6 bases, with 20 bases between them. This CDR3 is built from 15 residues. CDR3 sequence (DNA): TGTGCCAGCAGCCCGAGGGAGGCTAGCCCAACCGAGCAGTACTTC. Its translation: CASSPREASPTEQYF.

The chain uses TRBV7-2 and TRBJ2-1; 9 positions agree with TRBD1. The CDR3 length is 16 residues. CDR1 is SGHTA, CDR2 FQGNSA, per germline. V dropped 5 bases and J dropped 2; count of bases not matched to a gene: 7. The CDR3 here is CASSRLTGGAYNEQFF. For the CDR3, the DNA is TGTGCCAGCAGCCGCTTGACAGGGGGGGCCTACAATGAGCAGTTCTTC.

The CDR3 sequence is CASSQVEGEYIGAKNIQYF. The CDR3 DNA reads as TGTGCCAGCAGCCAAGTTGAGGGAGAGTACATCGGAGCCAAAAACATTCAGTACTTC. The chain has TRBV4-2 and TRBJ2-4; maybe TRBD2 (5 bases). V was trimmed by 1 base and J by 0 bases, leaving 19 bases between them. Germline values: CDR1 LGHNA, CDR2 YNFKEQ. The CDR3 is made up of 19 amino acids.